Below, 4 T cell receptor beta chains from the same sample are listed, as sequenced in a study of shared clonotypes between healthy human individuals (dated by TCRdb to the early 2020s). CD8 naive samples were obtained by positive selection for CCR7 among CD45RO-negative cells, yielding a CD45RA+CCR7+ population from which TemRA cells were excluded. The library was prepared using the immunoSEQ multiplex PCR assay. What TCRdb holds here is the immuneACCESS table cut down to in-frame rearrangements. Part of the clones is not present; checked against another copy, under half of the missing clones reflect an unresolved V gene, and the others are unexplained. The sample includes 2 million to 2.5 million clones, with approximately 95% observed a single time. Of the sample, roughly 1% is held by the ten largest clones. Sequencing was performed on naive CD8+ T cells sorted from blood. The cell subset or site label on this specimen signifies: CD45RA+CCR7+. Receptors were obtained from a young man in good health.

This sequence joins TRBV29-1 and TRBJ2-1, with D perhaps matching TRBD1 (6 bases). This CDR3 spans 13 amino acids. The V and J ends lost 8 bases and 4 bases respectively, with 15 bases between them. The V gene's germline CDR1 is SQVTM and CDR2 ANQGSEA. In DNA form, the CDR3 reads TGCAGCACCCCCGGACAGCGATACAATGAGCAGTTCTTC. Amino acid sequence: CSTPGQRYNEQFF.

The chain uses TRBV6-6 and TRBJ1-4; D is possibly TRBD1 (6 bases). V was shortened by 7 bases and J by 8 bases, with 11 bases between the two germline ends. The CDR3 contains 12 residues. Germline CDR1 reads MNHNY; CDR2 reads SVGAGI (reference sequence). The CDR3 sequence: CASTETGEKLFF. In nucleotides, the CDR3 is TGTGCCAGCACCGAGACAGGAGAAAAACTGTTTTTT.

The V and J genes are TRBV5-4 and TRBJ2-7, with TRBD2 matching over 11 bases. CDR3 size: 15 residues. Germline-derived CDR1 and CDR2 are SGHNT and YYREEE (reference sequence). V was clipped by 0 bases and J by 4 bases; unmatched bases: 3. The CDR3 loop reads CASSLVLAGGYEQYF. CDR3 sequence (DNA): TGTGCCAGCAGCTTGGTTCTAGCGGGAGGTTACGAGCAGTACTTC.

V and J are TRBV6-5 and TRBJ2-2; no clear D. The CDR3 is made up of 15 amino acids. Trimming removed 1 base from V and 6 bases from J, with 12 bases in between. Germline values: CDR1 MNHEY, CDR2 SVGAGI. The CDR3: CASSYFTGLSGELFF. The CDR3 nucleotides read TGTGCCAGCAGTTACTTCACCGGGTTGTCCGGGGAGCTGTTTTTT.